This T cell receptor (beta chain) is drawn from a study of blood T cell repertoires in COVID-19. Germline trimming cut 3 bases from V and 5 bases from J; bases unmatched to any gene: 7. The CDR3 contains 15 residues. CDR1 KGHSH and CDR2 LQKENI come from the germline V gene. The table came from immunoSEQ multiplex PCR; TCRdb's copy has only in-frame clones and leaves some out. The sample holds 180,000 or so clones, about 88% seen once. The rearrangement links TRBV18 to TRBJ2-1, with 7 bases fitting TRBD1. Sequencing used peripheral blood. The clonotype was recovered from a woman aged 80 or older with acute or convalescent COVID-19. In DNA, the CDR3 is TGTGCCAGCTCACCGAGGGGGACAGTTAACAATGAGCAGTTCTTC. This sequence encodes CASSPRGTVNNEQFF.